The clone carrying this T cell receptor beta chain has at least ten counts. The protocol was immunoSEQ multiplex PCR, while the TCRdb copy is restricted to in-frame clones and leaves out a portion. The data contain roughly 21,000 clones, around 25% of them singletons. CDR1 and CDR2 (germline): MNHNS, SASEGT. This CDR3 region has 13 residues. V gave up 1 base and J gave up 4 bases, with 4 bases separating them. The entry originates in a study of sequential checkpoint blockade in melanoma. Treatment here: randomized to nivolumab then ipilimumab (arm A) or the reverse (arm B). The V and J genes are TRBV6-1 and TRBJ2-2; D is ambiguous. This TCR was recovered from a human donor with melanoma. The sequencing used tumor tissue (inferred from file names), collected from a patient given nivolumab and ipilimumab in sequence. The CDR3 coding sequence is TGTGCCAGCAGTGAAGGGGGCACCGGGGAGCTGTTTTTT. It yields the protein CASSEGGTGELFF.